The source of this T cell receptor (beta chain) is a study of T cells in localized non-small cell lung cancer. General study results and limits: Longer overall survival associated with higher blood T cell density; shorter survival with higher adjacent-lung clonality. Since sequencing was restricted to only one region of the tumor, intratumor heterogeneity remains a possibility. Uninvolved adjacent lung had the highest recorded T cell clonality, with tumor below it. Adjacent lung was found to contain a median approximately 60 of the top 100 tumor clones.

Produced via immunoSEQ multiplex PCR; TCRdb's table is partial and in-frame only. Among about 23,000 clones, 88% were seen once, and the ten largest hold about 9%. This CDR3 has 14 residues. Germline loops: CDR1 MNHEY, CDR2 SVGAGI. V lost 5 bases, J lost 7 bases, and 12 bases lay in between. This clone was seen once. Antigen unknown. The chain recombines TRBV6-5 with TRBJ1-6; D may be TRBD1 (5 bases). The clonotype was recovered from a woman aged 35 to 70 with stage III lung adenocarcinoma. The sample here was peripheral blood mononuclear cells, taken before any cancer treatment. For the CDR3, the DNA is TGTGCCAGCAGTCGGACCAGGGAAAATTCACCCCTCCACTTT. It specifies CASSRTRENSPLHF.